These 27 T cell receptor beta chains were sequenced from one sample in a study of T cells in Graves' hyperthyroidism and ophthalmopathy. RNA transcripts provided the source from which TCR beta CDR3 regions were amplified. First-round RT-PCR with HTBI primers amplified the TCR CDR3 region. One entry per CDR3 protein results from TCRdb running MiXCR on the multiplex PCR reads. In the table there are more than 450,000 distinct CDR3 sequences, 20% of which are singletons. The specimen was blood. These receptors were collected from a man in his forties with Graves' ophthalmopathy.

This clonotype has only a few counts. The chain has TRBV28 and TRBJ1-2, with 7 bases fitting TRBD1. Per the germline V gene, CDR1 is MDHEN and CDR2 is SYDVKM. This CDR3 region has 13 residues. J lost 2 bases, V lost 7 bases, and 4 bases had no gene match. In DNA form, the CDR3 reads TGTGCCAGCATCTTCAGGGGGAACTATGGCTACACCTTC. It is translated as CASIFRGNYGYTF.

CDR3 nucleotide sequence: TGCGCCAGCAGCCAAGGCGTAGGGCAGGGGGCCGAGCAGTACTTC. It yields the protein CASSQGVGQGAEQYF. The gene calls are TRBV4-3 and TRBJ2-7; 8 bases map to TRBD1. Germline lookup yields CDR1 LGHNA and CDR2 YSLEER. Unmatched junction bases numbered 8, after V lost 1 base and J lost 6 bases. CDR3 size: 15 residues.

This clonotype came up a few times. This chain links TRBV5-1 with TRBJ1-1, with TRBD1 matching 11 bases. V lost 5 bases, J lost 4 bases, and 7 bases stayed unmatched. This CDR3 is built from 15 residues. CDR1 SGHRS and CDR2 YFSETQ come from the germline V gene. The CDR3 DNA reads as TGCGCCAGCAGGGACAGGGGGCAAAAAGCCACTGAAGCTTTCTTT. Translating gives CASRDRGQKATEAFF.

Points on this clonotype: A much larger clone sits a single nucleotide away, making a read error possible. The J gene is TRBJ1-1, the V gene TRBV6-1; TRBD1 might be the D (5 bases). Germline assignment: CDR1 MNHNS and CDR2 SASEGT. The CDR3 has 16 residues. Trimming left V 6 bases short and J 2 bases short, with 19 bases between. CDR3 nucleotide sequence: TGTGCCAGCAGATGGATTGGCCGCGGGACCAACACTGAAGCTTTCTTT. Residues: CASRWIGRGTNTEAFF.

As regards this clonotype: A clone one base away is much larger, so this may be a read error. V usage is TRBV20-1 and J usage is TRBJ2-3, with 10 positions matching TRBD2. V shed 7 bases and J 6 bases; nucleotides not matched to a gene: 10. CDR1 and CDR2 (germline): DFQATT, SNEGSKA (reference sequence). This CDR3 region has 14 residues. The chain's CDR3 is CSVWASGRGDTQYF. The DNA for the CDR3 is TGCAGTGTCTGGGCTAGCGGGAGAGGGGATACGCAGTATTTT.

The chain employs TRBV29-1 and TRBJ2-5, with TRBD1 as a possible D gene (5 bases). Germline V gene data show CDR1 as SQVTM and CDR2 as ANQGSEA. The length of the CDR3 is 13 residues. V lost 3 bases to trimming and J lost 1 base, with 9 bases between them. The CDR3 is CSVDSGSQETQYF. In DNA form, the CDR3 reads TGCAGCGTTGACTCAGGGTCCCAAGAGACCCAGTACTTC.

This clonotype showed up just a few times. The rearrangement uses TRBV27 and TRBJ1-6, with D hard to call. This CDR3 region has 14 residues. The germline V and J ends were trimmed by 4 bases and 10 bases, with 14 bases remaining between them. Germline lookup yields CDR1 MNHEY and CDR2 SMNVEV (reference sequence). The CDR3 loop is CASSSALKGSPLHF. The CDR3 DNA follows: TGTGCCAGCAGTTCGGCTCTTAAAGGCTCACCCCTCCACTTT.

The rearrangement joins TRBV7-2 to TRBJ1-4; D call uncertain. The V end was cut by 1 base, the J end by 1 base, with 13 bases between. CDR1 is SGHTA and CDR2 is FQGNSA in the germline V gene. The CDR3 is 17 residues long. The CDR3 sequence: CASSLELTAVTNEKLFF. In nucleotides, the CDR3 is TGTGCCAGCAGCTTAGAGTTGACGGCGGTAACTAATGAAAAACTGTTTTTT.

This clonotype was counted only a few times. V gene TRBV5-4 combines with J gene TRBJ2-1; 9 bases align to TRBD2. The trim removed 5 bases at V and 2 bases at J, leaving 5 bases unmatched. The CDR3 has 15 residues. Germline V gene lookup returns CDR1 SGHNT and CDR2 YYREEE (reference sequence). CDR3 amino acids: CASRSRGGPYNEQFF. The CDR3 DNA sequence: TGTGCCAGCAGATCGCGGGGGGGCCCCTACAATGAGCAGTTCTTC.

This clonotype was observed a few times. This rearrangement joins TRBV30 to TRBJ2-7; a possible D gene is TRBD2 (7 bases). The CDR3 is 17 amino acids. Germline V lookup: CDR1 GTSNPN, CDR2 SVGIG (reference sequence). The V and J ends lost 0 bases and 0 bases respectively, with 18 bases between them. This chain's CDR3 is CAWSVGGGAPISYEQYF. CDR3 bases: TGTGCCTGGAGTGTAGGGGGAGGGGCCCCCATCTCCTACGAGCAGTACTTC.

This chain joins TRBV18 and TRBJ2-7; the D gene could be TRBD1 or TRBD2 (5 bases each). CDR1 and CDR2 from the germline V gene are KGHSH and LQKENI. This CDR3 is 12 amino acids long. The ends were cut back, 3 bases at V and 6 bases at J, with 9 bases in the middle. CDR3 loop: CASSPPGSEQYF. The CDR3 region has the DNA TGTGCCAGCTCACCGCCAGGGAGCGAGCAGTACTTC.

This clonotype was counted ten times or more. The rearrangement joins TRBV12-3 or TRBV12-4 to TRBJ1-2, with unresolved D. V shed 7 bases and J shed 4 bases, with 19 bases lying between them. The CDR3 is made up of 15 amino acids. As DNA, the CDR3 is TGTGCCAGCAAAAGTGGGCCGGGAGGCGGCTATGGCTACACCTTC. Translating it yields CASKSGPGGGYGYTF.

In this sample, this clonotype turned up a few times. This chain connects TRBV5-1 to TRBJ1-6; 8 nucleotides align to TRBD1. There are 17 residues in the CDR3. Per germline, CDR1 SGHRS and CDR2 YFSETQ. After removal of 1 base from V and 4 bases from J, the junction contained 7 bases not matched to a gene. In nucleotides, the CDR3 is TGCGCCAGCAGCTTGCTACAGGGGGAAGTATATAATTCACCCCTCCACTTT. Translated, it gives CASSLLQGEVYNSPLHF.

This chain joins TRBV20-1 and TRBJ1-2, with D uncertain. The germline CDR1 and CDR2 sequences are DFQATT and SNEGSKA (reference sequence). The V end lost 5 bases, the J end lost 5 bases, and 12 bases lay between the germline ends. CDR3 size: 12 residues. CDR3 sequence: CSAPDGVYGYTF. The CDR3 bases are TGCAGTGCTCCGGACGGGGTTTATGGCTACACCTTC.

This clonotype was seen ten or more times. V and J are TRBV2 and TRBJ2-1; D unresolved. From germline, CDR1 is SNHLY and CDR2 FYNNEI. The CDR3 is 14 residues long. Trimming took 3 bases from V and 3 from J, leaving 9 bases between them. The CDR3 DNA follows: TGTGCCAGCAGTGACTGGCAGGACTACAATGAGCAGTTCTTC. It is translated as CASSDWQDYNEQFF.

The rearrangement links TRBV28 to TRBJ2-3, with 10 bases that match TRBD1. The germline CDR1 and CDR2 sequences are MDHEN and SYDVKM. The CDR3 extends over 14 amino acids. With V trimmed by 7 bases and J by 5 bases, 6 bases remained unmatched. The CDR3 DNA reads as TGTGCCAGCAACCCCGGGACAGGGGTAGATACGCAGTATTTT. It is translated as CASNPGTGVDTQYF.

V usage is TRBV5-1 and J usage is TRBJ2-3; 11 bases are shared with TRBD2. CDR1 and CDR2 (germline): SGHRS, YFSETQ. The CDR3 has 15 residues. V shed 0 bases, J shed 5 bases, and the junction held 2 bases outside the gene matches. CDR3 amino acids: CASSLDLAGGDTQYF. CDR3 nucleotides: TGCGCCAGCAGCTTGGATCTAGCGGGAGGAGATACGCAGTATTTT.

Only a few counts were recorded for this clonotype. This chain uses TRBV27 with TRBJ2-1, with 12 bases fitting TRBD2. The trim removed 6 bases at V and 8 bases at J, leaving 14 bases unmatched. Germline V gene lookup returns CDR1 MNHEY and CDR2 SMNVEV (reference sequence). The CDR3 sequence is 17 residues long. The CDR3 is CASRALAGGLGGHEQFF. In nucleotides, the CDR3 is TGTGCCAGCAGAGCACTAGCGGGAGGTCTTGGGGGCCATGAGCAGTTCTTC.

The chain recombines TRBV12-3 or TRBV12-4 with TRBJ1-1; TRBD1 matches at 11 bases. The CDR3 runs to 14 residues. The V gene end was trimmed by 8 bases and the J gene end by 7 bases; junction bases not matched to a gene: 9. CDR3 region: CASLPDRGHSEAFF. The CDR3 DNA sequence: TGTGCCAGCCTACCGGACAGGGGGCATAGTGAAGCTTTCTTT.

This clonotype was found a few times. CDR3 in amino acids: CAWDPQGNTEAFF. The DNA for the CDR3 is TGTGCCTGGGATCCCCAGGGAAACACTGAAGCTTTCTTT. The chain carries TRBV30 and TRBJ1-1; maybe TRBD1 (5 bases). The V gene lost 5 bases and the J gene lost 2 bases, with 12 bases spanning the gap. Germline CDR1 reads GTSNPN; CDR2 reads SVGIG (reference sequence). The CDR3 is 13 amino acids.

This clonotype was seen repeatedly, ten times or more. V and J are TRBV28 and TRBJ2-7; D is perhaps TRBD1 (5 bases). Germline assignment: CDR1 MDHEN and CDR2 SYDVKM. This CDR3 is 13 amino acids long. This CDR3 is CGSGQRLSYEQYF. The CDR3 DNA follows: TGTGGCTCAGGGCAGCGACTCTCCTACGAGCAGTACTTC. Drawing the rest from reference TRBV28 and TRBJ2-7, the complete variable domain is DVKVTQSSRYLVKRTGEKVFLECVQDMDHENMFWYRQDPGLGLRLIYFSYDVKMKEKGDIPEGYSVSREKKERFSLILESASTNQTSMYLCGSGQRLSYEQYFGPGTRLTVT.

This clonotype was counted only a few times. This chain links TRBV4-1 with TRBJ1-3; D ambiguous. CDR3 length equals 17 residues. Germline V gene sequence: CDR1 MGHRA, CDR2 YSYEKL. Trimming took 0 bases from V and 0 from J, leaving 12 bases between them. The CDR3 spells CASSQEYGGSSGNTIYF. The CDR3, as DNA: TGCGCCAGCAGCCAAGAGTATGGCGGAAGCTCTGGAAACACCATATATTTT.

This clonotype came up a few times. The chain couples TRBV6-8 to TRBJ1-2; 8 bases map to TRBD1. CDR3 size: 14 residues. The V and J ends lost 11 bases and 4 bases, in that order; junction bases with no gene match: 12. In germline, CDR1 is MNHGY, CDR2 SAAAGT. CDR3 region: CAEQGGTEAYGYTF. The CDR3 nucleotides are TGTGCCGAACAGGGGGGTACTGAGGCCTATGGCTACACCTTC.

The chain joins TRBV11-2 to TRBJ2-3; TRBD2 agrees at 14 bases. Germline trimming cut 8 bases from V and 5 bases from J; bases unmatched to any gene: 21. The CDR3 has 20 amino acids. CDR1 and CDR2 from the germline V gene are SGHAT and FQNNGV. The CDR3 DNA reads TGTGCCAGCGGATACCCCCCTACCGGGACTAGCGGGGGTCGCCGAGATACGCAGTATTTT. This sequence encodes CASGYPPTGTSGGRRDTQYF. Using reference TRBV11-2 and TRBJ2-3 for the parts outside the CDR3, the full variable domain is EAGVAQSPRYKIIEKRQSVAFWCNPISGHATLYWYQQILGQGPKLLIQFQNNGVVDDSQLPKDRFSAERLKGVDSTLKIQPAKLEDSAVYLCASGYPPTGTSGGRRDTQYFGPGTRLTVL.

This clonotype was counted ten times or more. In DNA form, the CDR3 reads TGTGCCAGCAGCACGAGGACGGGGCTAAGCACAGATACGCAGTATTTT. It specifies CASSTRTGLSTDTQYF. The genes are TRBV7-8 and TRBJ2-3; D possibly uses TRBD1 or TRBD2 (5 bases each). Trimming cost V 5 bases and J 0 bases, with 15 bases left between them. The CDR3 has 16 residues. Germline values: CDR1 SGHVS, CDR2 FQNEAQ.

This clonotype was counted ten times or more. The gene calls are TRBV9 and TRBJ1-5; D remains ambiguous. Germline assignment: CDR1 SGDLS and CDR2 YYNGEE. Trimming removed 4 bases at V and 1 base at J, with 9 bases between. This CDR3 is built from 14 residues. The chain's CDR3 is CASSPQDSNQPQHF. The CDR3 DNA sequence: TGTGCCAGCAGCCCCCAAGACAGCAATCAGCCCCAGCATTTT.

This clonotype was picked up a small number of times. CDR3 DNA sequence: TGTGCCAGCAGCCAAGCGGGGGTTGTAGACGAAAAACTGTTTTTT. Its translation: CASSQAGVVDEKLFF. V is TRBV14 and J is TRBJ1-4; D is possibly TRBD1 (5 bases). The length of the CDR3 is 15 residues. V was pared by 1 base and J by 8 bases, with 14 bases between. The germline gives CDR1 SGHDN, CDR2 FVKESK.